This TCR beta chain was sequenced in a study of blood T cell repertoires in COVID-19. Sequencing used immunoSEQ multiplex PCR; TCRdb keeps in-frame clones, though not all of them. The sample lists 310,000 or so clones; around 85% were seen once. The CDR3 contains 16 residues. The V end lost 1 base, the J end lost 2 bases, and 13 bases lay between the germline ends. CDR1 is LGHDT and CDR2 is YNNKEL in the germline V gene (reference sequence). The sequenced sample consisted of PBMCs or T cells enriched from blood (not recorded which). The TCR was taken from a woman in her forties who had recovered from COVID-19. The rearrangement uses TRBV3-1 (or the pseudogene TRBV3-2) and TRBJ2-3; D is unresolved. The DNA for the CDR3 is TGTGCCAGCAGCCAAGGCAGCACAGTTAACACAGATACGCAGTATTTT. Amino acid sequence: CASSQGSTVNTDTQYF.